These 22 T cell receptor beta chains were sequenced from one sample in a study of glioma-infiltrating T cells after dendritic cell vaccination. Time point indicated: after dendritic cell vaccination, including at tumor progression/relapse. Data came from immunoSEQ multiplex PCR; TCRdb stores just in-frame clones and leaves some out. The sample yields 100,000 or so clones, around 80% seen once. Source: blood, taken after dendritic cell vaccination. The receptors stem from a human donor with glioblastoma.

V and J are TRBV30 and TRBJ2-7; 8 bases map to TRBD2. The J segment lost 2 bases and the V segment lost 6 bases, leaving 9 bases of the junction unmatched. Per the germline V gene, CDR1 is GTSNPN and CDR2 is SVGIG (reference sequence). This CDR3 region has 14 residues. CDR3 sequence reads: CACPGLVWPYEQYF. The DNA of the CDR3 is TGTGCCTGCCCGGGACTAGTTTGGCCCTACGAGCAGTACTTC.

The chain links TRBV7-6 to TRBJ2-1, with 7 bases fitting TRBD1. The CDR3 has 13 residues. Looked up from germline, CDR1 is SGHVS and CDR2 is FNYEAQ. The J segment lost 9 bases and the V segment lost 5 bases, leaving 7 bases of the junction unmatched. The CDR3 sequence is CASSPQGDGEQFF. Written as DNA, the CDR3 is TGTGCCAGCAGCCCCCAGGGGGACGGTGAGCAGTTCTTC.

The chain links TRBV30 to TRBJ2-1; TRBD2 matches 7 bases. The J segment lost 0 bases and the V segment lost 3 bases, leaving 8 bases of the junction unmatched. Germline loops: CDR1 GTSNPN, CDR2 SVGIG (reference sequence). CDR3 length: 16 amino acids. This CDR3 reads CAWRPIAGSSYNEQFF. The CDR3 DNA sequence: TGTGCCTGGAGGCCGATAGCGGGCAGCTCCTACAATGAGCAGTTCTTC.

The rearrangement links TRBV6-6 to TRBJ2-5; D is undetermined. Germline values: CDR1 MNHNY, CDR2 SVGAGI (reference sequence). Trimming stripped 1 base from V and 5 bases from J, with 8 bases between. This CDR3 comprises 13 residues. The chain's CDR3 is CASSYWLGETQYF. CDR3 coding DNA: TGTGCCAGCAGTTACTGGTTGGGCGAGACCCAGTACTTC.

The chain couples TRBV10-3 to TRBJ1-2; 7 positions match TRBD1. This CDR3 comprises 12 residues. The V and J ends lost 8 bases and 4 bases, in that order; junction bases with no gene match: 4. The germline CDR1 and CDR2 sequences are ENHRY and SYGVKD. The CDR3, as DNA: TGTGCCATCGCCGACAGGGCCTATGGCTACACCTTC. As protein: CAIADRAYGYTF.

The genes are TRBV5-8 and TRBJ1-2; tentatively, D is TRBD1 (6 bases). The CDR3 spans 14 residues. The V end was cut by 0 bases, the J end by 8 bases, with 14 bases between. In germline, CDR1 is SGHTS, CDR2 YDEGEE. This chain's CDR3 is CASSLAGGARGYTF. CDR3 bases: TGTGCCAGCAGCTTGGCCGGGGGGGCGCGGGGCTACACCTTC.

This clone has a handful of counts. The chain uses TRBV28 and TRBJ1-2; TRBD1 might be the D (5 bases). Trimming cost V 5 bases and J 0 bases, with 7 bases left between them. Looked up from germline, CDR1 is MDHEN and CDR2 is SYDVKM. The CDR3 has 13 residues. CDR3 nucleotides: TGTGCCAGCAGTGACAGCGCTAACTATGGCTACACCTTC. Its translation is CASSDSANYGYTF.

This chain joins TRBV7-9 and TRBJ2-7, with 8 bases fitting TRBD1. CDR1 and CDR2 (germline): SEHNR, FQNEAQ (reference sequence). There are 15 residues in the CDR3. V shed 5 bases, J shed 4 bases, and the junction held 10 bases outside the gene matches. CDR3 sequence (DNA): TGTGCCAGCAGCCGCTACGGGACAGGCCTTTACGAGCAGTACTTC. Translating gives CASSRYGTGLYEQYF.

The chain carries TRBV5-1 and TRBJ1-1; TRBD1 aligns across 7 bases. V shed 4 bases and J 3 bases; nucleotides not matched to a gene: 6. CDR3 size: 14 residues. Per germline, CDR1 SGHRS and CDR2 YFSETQ. The DNA for the CDR3 is TGCGCCAGCAGCGTGACAGGGCGGGACACTGAAGCTTTCTTT. Translated: CASSVTGRDTEAFF.

V is TRBV6-1 and J is TRBJ1-3; TRBD1 aligns across 9 bases. CDR1 is MNHNS, CDR2 SASEGT, per germline. This CDR3 comprises 15 residues. V was pared by 4 bases and J by 4 bases, with 5 bases of the junction left unmatched. CDR3 nucleotide sequence: TGTGCCAGCAGTGGCGCCGGGACAGGGGGAAACACCATATATTTT. It yields the protein CASSGAGTGGNTIYF.

The genes are TRBV6-4 and TRBJ1-2; D is perhaps TRBD1 (6 bases). This CDR3 contains 12 residues. The V end lost 8 bases, the J end lost 6 bases, and 13 bases lay between the germline ends. Germline CDR1 reads MRHNA; CDR2 reads SNTAGT. CDR3 bases: TGTGCCAGCGGAGTCAGGGGTGATGGCTACACCTTC. This sequence encodes CASGVRGDGYTF.

For the CDR3, the DNA is TGTGCCAGCGGGGGGCCCTACGAGCAGTACTTC. Its protein is CASGGPYEQYF. The chain links TRBV19 to TRBJ2-7; D is possibly TRBD2 (7 bases). V lost 9 bases and J 2 bases, leaving 8 bases between the germline ends. The germline gives CDR1 LNHDA, CDR2 SQIVND (reference sequence). This CDR3 spans 11 amino acids.

This chain connects TRBV28 to TRBJ2-7; 10 bases are shared with TRBD1. The trim removed 3 bases at V and 5 bases at J, leaving 7 bases unmatched. Germline V gene data show CDR1 as MDHEN and CDR2 as SYDVKM. The length of the CDR3 is 15 residues. CDR3 region: CASSLPGTGVHEQYF. DNA of the CDR3: TGTGCCAGCAGTTTGCCCGGGACAGGGGTGCACGAGCAGTACTTC.

The genes are TRBV11-2 and TRBJ2-7; 10 bases line up with TRBD1. The CDR3 spans 14 residues. The ends lost 1 base at V and 6 bases at J; junction bases unmatched: 3. Germline-derived CDR1 and CDR2 are SGHAT and FQNNGV. CDR3 bases: TGTGCCAGCAGCTTAGGGACAGGGGGTGTCGAGCAGTACTTC. Its translation: CASSLGTGGVEQYF.

V and J are TRBV5-1 and TRBJ1-1; 9 bases align to TRBD1. Trimming cost V 6 bases and J 0 bases; bases outside gene matches: 15. This CDR3 is built from 18 residues. Germline-derived CDR1 and CDR2 are SGHRS and YFSETQ. CDR3 bases: TGCGCCAGCACCCCTACCGGGACAGGGTGGGGAATGAACACTGAAGCTTTCTTT. This codes for CASTPTGTGWGMNTEAFF. Full variable domain (remainder filled in from reference TRBV5-1 and TRBJ1-1): KAGVTQTPRYLIKTRGQQVTLSCSPISGHRSVSWYQQTPGQGLQFLFEYFSETQRNKGNFPGRFSGRQFSNSRSEMNVSTLELGDSALYLCASTPTGTGWGMNTEAFFGQGTRLTVV.

This clone is a singleton in its sample. The chain links TRBV10-1 to TRBJ2-7; D might be TRBD1 (5 bases). Germline V CDR1 and CDR2: WNHNN, SYGVQD (reference sequence). CDR3 length equals 13 residues. Trimming pared 4 bases from V and 6 bases from J, leaving 13 bases between. The CDR3 spells CASSVSGLSEQYF. The DNA for the CDR3 is TGCGCCAGCAGTGTATCAGGGTTGTCCGAGCAGTACTTC.

This clone was picked up one time. The genes are TRBV30 and TRBJ2-7, with D perhaps TRBD2 (6 bases). With 1 base removed from V and 6 bases from J, the gap between germline ends came to 7 bases. The germline CDR1 and CDR2 sequences are GTSNPN and SVGIG (reference sequence). The CDR3 contains 11 residues. CDR3 region: CAWSAGVEQYF. CDR3 bases: TGTGCCTGGAGTGCGGGGGTCGAGCAGTACTTC.

This clone rates as medium-sized. The J gene is TRBJ1-1, the V gene TRBV11-1; D gene ambiguous. This CDR3 region has 15 residues. The V gene's germline CDR1 is SGHAT and CDR2 FQDESV (reference sequence). V was pared by 4 bases and J by 2 bases, with 14 bases between. CDR3 protein: CASSSKRTGNTEAFF. CDR3 coding DNA: TGTGCCAGCAGCTCTAAGCGGACGGGTAACACTGAAGCTTTCTTT.

The rearrangement uses TRBV12-2 and TRBJ2-1; TRBD2, the D gene given by the table, was not confirmed from the DNA. TRBV12-2 is a pseudogene. This CDR3 region has 17 residues. In DNA form, the CDR3 reads TGTGCAAGTCGCTTAGCGACTAGCGGGGCGGGCTACAATGAGCAGTTCTTC. Its translation is CASRLATSGAGYNEQFF.

V gene TRBV5-1 combines with J gene TRBJ2-1; 7 nucleotides align to TRBD1. Germline CDR1 SGHRS, CDR2 YFSETQ. J lost 0 bases, V lost 3 bases, and 0 bases had no gene match. This CDR3 spans 14 amino acids. DNA of the CDR3: TGCGCCAGCAGCTCAGGGGGCTCCTACAATGAGCAGTTCTTC. It encodes CASSSGGSYNEQFF.

The J gene is TRBJ2-3, the V gene TRBV15; D perhaps matches TRBD2 (6 bases). CDR3 length: 15 residues. V lost 0 bases to trimming and J lost 5 bases, with 12 bases between them. Germline V gene sequence: CDR1 LNHNV, CDR2 YYDKDF (reference sequence). The CDR3 bases are TGTGCCACCAGCAGAGATGGCGGGGCTGGAGATACGCAGTATTTT. It specifies CATSRDGGAGDTQYF.

CDR3 DNA: TGTGCCAGCAGCAGGGGACTAGCGGGGCCTAACGGGGAGCTGTTTTTT. Translated, it gives CASSRGLAGPNGELFF. The V gene is TRBV7-9, the J gene TRBJ2-2; TRBD2 agrees at 13 bases. Trimming cost V 5 bases and J 7 bases; bases outside gene matches: 7. The CDR3 is 16 amino acids. Per the germline V gene, CDR1 is SEHNR and CDR2 is FQNEAQ (reference sequence).